This T cell receptor beta chain was retrieved from a study of PD-L1 blockade in urothelial cancer. Study summary: Timepoints chosen for blood analysis were 3 weeks (second dose) and 6 weeks after treatment start.

Profiled with immunoSEQ multiplex PCR; TCRdb holds only in-frame clones, not every one. The sample shows under 150,000 clones, approximately 90% of them seen only once. Trimming cost V 1 base and J 5 bases; bases outside gene matches: 13. The CDR3 runs 19 residues. Per germline, CDR1 SGHAT and CDR2 FQNNGV. The time point: peripheral blood 6 weeks after treatment start. The source was PBMCs, collected around atezolizumab (anti-PD-L1) treatment. This sequence was found in a man aged 55-75 years with urothelial cancer. The chain recombines TRBV11-2 with TRBJ2-7, with TRBD2 matching over 14 bases. Written as DNA, the CDR3 is TGTGCCAGCAGCTTAGTTATGGGACTAGCGGGGGTAAAGCCCAACGAGCAGTACTTC. The encoded protein is CASSLVMGLAGVKPNEQYF.